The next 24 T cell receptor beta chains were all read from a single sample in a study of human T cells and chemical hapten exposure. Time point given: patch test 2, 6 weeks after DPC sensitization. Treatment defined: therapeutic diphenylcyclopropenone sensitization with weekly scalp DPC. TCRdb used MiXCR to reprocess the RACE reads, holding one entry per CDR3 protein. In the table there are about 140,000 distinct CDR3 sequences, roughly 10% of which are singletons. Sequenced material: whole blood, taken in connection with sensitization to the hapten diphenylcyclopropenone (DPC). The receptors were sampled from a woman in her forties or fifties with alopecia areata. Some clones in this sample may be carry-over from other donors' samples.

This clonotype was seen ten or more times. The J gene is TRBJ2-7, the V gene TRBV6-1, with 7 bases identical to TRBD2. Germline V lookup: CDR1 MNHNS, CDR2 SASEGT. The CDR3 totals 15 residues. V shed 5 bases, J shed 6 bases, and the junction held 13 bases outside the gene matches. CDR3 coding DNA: TGTGCCAGCAGTCCCTACCAGCGGGGCCCCGCCGAGCAGTACTTC. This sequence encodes CASSPYQRGPAEQYF.

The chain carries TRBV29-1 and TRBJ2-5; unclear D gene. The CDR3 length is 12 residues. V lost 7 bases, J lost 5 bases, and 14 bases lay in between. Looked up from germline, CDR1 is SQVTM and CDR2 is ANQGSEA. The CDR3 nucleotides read TGCAGCGCTATACTTGACCCCGAGACCCAGTACTTC. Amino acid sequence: CSAILDPETQYF.

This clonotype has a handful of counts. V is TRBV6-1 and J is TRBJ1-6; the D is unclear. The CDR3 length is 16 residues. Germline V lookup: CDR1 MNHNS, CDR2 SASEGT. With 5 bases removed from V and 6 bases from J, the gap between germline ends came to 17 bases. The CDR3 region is CASSTVQARLNSPLHF. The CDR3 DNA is TGTGCCAGCAGTACGGTCCAGGCCCGACTTAATTCACCCCTCCACTTT.

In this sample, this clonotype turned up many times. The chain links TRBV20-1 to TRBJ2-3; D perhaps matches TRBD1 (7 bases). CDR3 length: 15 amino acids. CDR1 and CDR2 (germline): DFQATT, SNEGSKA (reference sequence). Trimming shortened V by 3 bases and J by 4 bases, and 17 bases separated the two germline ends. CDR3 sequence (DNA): TGCAGTGCTAGCCCTCCGCAGGGGGGTTCAGATACGCAGTATTTT. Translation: CSASPPQGGSDTQYF.

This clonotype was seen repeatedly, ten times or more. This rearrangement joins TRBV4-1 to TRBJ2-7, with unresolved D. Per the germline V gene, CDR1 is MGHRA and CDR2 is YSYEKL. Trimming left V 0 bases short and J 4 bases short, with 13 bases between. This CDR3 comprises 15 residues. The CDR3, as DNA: TGCGCCAGCAGCCAAGAATTCCCGAAAGAATACGAGCAGTACTTC. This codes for CASSQEFPKEYEQYF.

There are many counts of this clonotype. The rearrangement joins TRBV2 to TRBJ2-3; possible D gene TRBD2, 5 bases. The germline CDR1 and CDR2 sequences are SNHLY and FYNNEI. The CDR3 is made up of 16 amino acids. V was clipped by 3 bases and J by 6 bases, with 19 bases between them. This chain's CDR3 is CASSDGLGSVADTQYF. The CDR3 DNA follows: TGTGCCAGCAGTGATGGTCTGGGTAGCGTGGCGGATACGCAGTATTTT.

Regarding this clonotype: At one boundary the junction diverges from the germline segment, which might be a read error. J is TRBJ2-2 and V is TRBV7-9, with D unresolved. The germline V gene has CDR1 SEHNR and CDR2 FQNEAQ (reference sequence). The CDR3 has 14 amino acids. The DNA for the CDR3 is TGTACCAGCAGCTTAGGTGCGAACACCGGGGAGCTGTTTTTT. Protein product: CTSSLGANTGELFF.

The CDR3 region is CATSDEGTGGGETQYF. In DNA form, the CDR3 reads TGTGCCACCAGTGACGAAGGGACAGGGGGCGGAGAGACCCAGTACTTC. The V and J genes are TRBV24-1 and TRBJ2-5, with 12 bases matching TRBD1. Trimming removed 4 bases from V and 4 bases from J; junction bases left unmatched: 6. Germline-derived CDR1 and CDR2 are KGHDR and SFDVKD. The CDR3 extends over 16 amino acids.

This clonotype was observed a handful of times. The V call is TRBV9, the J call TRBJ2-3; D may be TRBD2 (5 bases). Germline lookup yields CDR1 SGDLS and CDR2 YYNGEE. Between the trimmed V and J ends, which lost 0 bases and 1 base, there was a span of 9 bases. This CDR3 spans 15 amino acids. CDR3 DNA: TGTGCCAGCAGCGTAGAAGCGGAGGGCACAGATACGCAGTATTTT. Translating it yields CASSVEAEGTDTQYF.

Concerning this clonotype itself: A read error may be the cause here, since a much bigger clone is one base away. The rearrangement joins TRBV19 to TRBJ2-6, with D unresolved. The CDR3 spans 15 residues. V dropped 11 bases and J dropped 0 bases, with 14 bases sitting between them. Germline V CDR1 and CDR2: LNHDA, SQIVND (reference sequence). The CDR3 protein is CACTERRSGANVLTF. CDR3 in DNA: TGTGCCTGTACGGAGAGGCGCTCTGGGGCCAACGTCCTGACTTTC.

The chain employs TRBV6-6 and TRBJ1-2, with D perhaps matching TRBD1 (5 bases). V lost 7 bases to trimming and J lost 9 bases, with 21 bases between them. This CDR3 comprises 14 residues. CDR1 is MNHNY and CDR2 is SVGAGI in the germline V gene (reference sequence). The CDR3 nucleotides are TGTGCCAGCATGTTTGGGGGTTTGAGATTGTGCTACACCTTC. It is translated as CASMFGGLRLCYTF.

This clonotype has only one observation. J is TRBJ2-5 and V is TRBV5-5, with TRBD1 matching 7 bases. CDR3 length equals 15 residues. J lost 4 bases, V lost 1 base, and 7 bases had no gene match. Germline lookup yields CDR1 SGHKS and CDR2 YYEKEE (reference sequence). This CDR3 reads CASSLSYRGLETQYF. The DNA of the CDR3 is TGTGCCAGCAGCTTGAGCTACAGGGGTTTAGAGACCCAGTACTTC. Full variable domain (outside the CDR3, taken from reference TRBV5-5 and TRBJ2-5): DAGVTQSPTHLIKTRGQQVTLRCSPISGHKSVSWYQQVLGQGPQFIFQYYEKEERGRGNFPDRFSARQFPNYSSELNVNALLLGDSALYLCASSLSYRGLETQYFGPGTRLLVL.

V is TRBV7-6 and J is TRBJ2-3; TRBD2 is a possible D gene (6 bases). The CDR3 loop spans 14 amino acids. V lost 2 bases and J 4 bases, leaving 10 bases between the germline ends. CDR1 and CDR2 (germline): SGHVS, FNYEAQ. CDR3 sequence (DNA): TGTGCCAGCAGCTTATACGGGAGATCAGATACGCAGTATTTT. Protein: CASSLYGRSDTQYF. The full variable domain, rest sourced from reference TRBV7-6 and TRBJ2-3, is GAGVSQSPRYKVTKRGQDVALRCDPISGHVSLYWYRQALGQGPEFLTYFNYEAQQDKSGLPNDRFSAERPEGSISTLTIQRTEQRDSAMYRCASSLYGRSDTQYFGPGTRLTVL.

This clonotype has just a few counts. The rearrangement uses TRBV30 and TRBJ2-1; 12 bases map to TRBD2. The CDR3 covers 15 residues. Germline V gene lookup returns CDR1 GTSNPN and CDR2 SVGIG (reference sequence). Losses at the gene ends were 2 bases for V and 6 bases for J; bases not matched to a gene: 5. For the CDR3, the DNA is TGTGCCTGGAGTCCAGGACTAGCGGGAAGCAATGAGCAGTTCTTC. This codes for CAWSPGLAGSNEQFF.

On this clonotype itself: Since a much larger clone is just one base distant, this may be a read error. In nucleotides, the CDR3 is TGTACCAGCAGCCCTCCCGGGGTGGCCGGGGAGCTGTTTTTT. Residues: CTSSPPGVAGELFF. This chain joins TRBV3-1 and TRBJ2-2; tentative D call: TRBD2 (5 bases). This CDR3 comprises 14 residues. CDR1 and CDR2 from the germline V gene are LGHDT and YNNKEL (reference sequence). Filled out from reference TRBV3-1 and TRBJ2-2, the complete variable domain reads DTAVSQTPKYLVTQMGNDKSIKCEQNLGHDTMYWYKQDSKKFLKIMFSYNNKELIINETVPNRFSPKSPDKAHLNLHINSLELGDSAVYFCTSSPPGVAGELFFGEGSRLTVL.

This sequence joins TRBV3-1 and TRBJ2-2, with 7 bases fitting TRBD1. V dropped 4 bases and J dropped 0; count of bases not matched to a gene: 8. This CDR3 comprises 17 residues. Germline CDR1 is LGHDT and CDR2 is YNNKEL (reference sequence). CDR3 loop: CASSLYRGRANTGELFF. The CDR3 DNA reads TGTGCCAGCAGCCTATACAGGGGAAGAGCGAACACCGGGGAGCTGTTTTTT.

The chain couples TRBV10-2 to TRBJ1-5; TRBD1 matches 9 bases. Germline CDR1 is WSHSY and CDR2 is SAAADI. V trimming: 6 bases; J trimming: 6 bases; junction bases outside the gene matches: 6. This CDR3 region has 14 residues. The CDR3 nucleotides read TGCGCCAGCAGCTCCGGGACAGGGAGTCAGCCCCAGCATTTT. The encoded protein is CASSSGTGSQPQHF.

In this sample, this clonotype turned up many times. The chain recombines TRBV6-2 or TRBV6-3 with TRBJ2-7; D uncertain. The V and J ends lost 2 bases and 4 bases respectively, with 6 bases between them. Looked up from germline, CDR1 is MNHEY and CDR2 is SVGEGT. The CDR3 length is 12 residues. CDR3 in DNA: TGTGCCAGCAGTTACCCTGAATACGAGCAGTACTTC. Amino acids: CASSYPEYEQYF.

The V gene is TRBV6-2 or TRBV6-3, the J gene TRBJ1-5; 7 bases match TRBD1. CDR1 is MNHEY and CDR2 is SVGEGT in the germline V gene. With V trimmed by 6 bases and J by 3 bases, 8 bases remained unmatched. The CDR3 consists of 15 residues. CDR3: CASRHYRGLNQPQHF. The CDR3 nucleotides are TGTGCCAGCAGACACTACAGGGGCCTCAATCAGCCCCAGCATTTT.

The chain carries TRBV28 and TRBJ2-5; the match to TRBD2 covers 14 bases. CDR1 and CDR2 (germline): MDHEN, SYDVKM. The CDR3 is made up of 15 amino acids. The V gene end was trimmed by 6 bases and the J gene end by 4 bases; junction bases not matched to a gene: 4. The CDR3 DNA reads TGTGCCAGCAGGCGACTAGCGGGAGGGAGAGAGACCCAGTACTTC. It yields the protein CASRRLAGGRETQYF.

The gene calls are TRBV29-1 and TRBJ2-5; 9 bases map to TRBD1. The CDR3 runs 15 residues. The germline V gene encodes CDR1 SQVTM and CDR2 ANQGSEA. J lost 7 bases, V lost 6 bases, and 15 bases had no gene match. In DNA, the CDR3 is TGCAGCGTCGGACAAAGTACAGGGGGCGGAAGGACCCAGTACTTC. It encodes CSVGQSTGGGRTQYF.

CDR3 bases: TGTGCCACCAGTGAATCGGGACTAGCGGTCGGAGAGACCCAGTACTTC. Its protein is CATSESGLAVGETQYF. The J gene is TRBJ2-5, the V gene TRBV24-1; TRBD2 matches 11 bases. CDR1 is KGHDR and CDR2 is SFDVKD in the germline V gene. Trimming cost V 4 bases and J 4 bases; bases outside gene matches: 7. The CDR3 is 16 amino acids.

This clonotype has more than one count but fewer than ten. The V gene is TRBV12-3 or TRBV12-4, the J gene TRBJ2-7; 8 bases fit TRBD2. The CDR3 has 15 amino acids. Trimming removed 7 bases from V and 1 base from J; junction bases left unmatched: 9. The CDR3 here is CASTTRVAGSYEQYF. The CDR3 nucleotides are TGTGCCAGCACCACGAGAGTAGCGGGGTCCTACGAGCAGTACTTC.

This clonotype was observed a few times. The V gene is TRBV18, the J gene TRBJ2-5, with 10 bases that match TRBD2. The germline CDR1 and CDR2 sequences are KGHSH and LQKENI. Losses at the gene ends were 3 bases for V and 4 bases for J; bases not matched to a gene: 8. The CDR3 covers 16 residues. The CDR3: CASSPFSLAGGETQYF. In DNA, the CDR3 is TGTGCCAGCTCACCGTTCAGTTTAGCGGGAGGAGAGACCCAGTACTTC.